This T cell receptor beta chain was profiled in a study of identical twins. Notes on the study in general: Beta clonotypes that were abundant in cord blood contained fewer insertions, a pattern absent from memory repertoires. Researchers caution that invariant MAIT and iNKT cells could partly confound zero-insertion analyses. Conclusions relied on cross-sectional statistical analysis, not following the same donors.

After removal of 5 bases from V and 4 bases from J, the junction contained 6 bases not matched to a gene. The CDR3 extends over 17 amino acids. Germline V gene lookup returns CDR1 MNHEY and CDR2 SVGEGT. Notes on this clonotype: Its antigen is unidentified.

A template switching step contributed a universal primer site, while unique molecular identifiers were present in the cDNA. Each CDR3 protein is one row after TCRdb ran MiXCR on the 5' RACE reads. The sample has about 660,000 distinct CDR3 sequences; 8.6% are singletons. This same sample was also part of a study on yellow fever vaccine responses in identical twins.

The J gene is TRBJ2-1, the V gene TRBV6-2 or TRBV6-3; the match to TRBD2 covers 15 bases. Material: PBMCs. This TCR was recovered from a woman aged 18 to 35 in good health. CDR3 bases: TGTGCCAGCAGTCCCGGGACTAGCGGGAGGCAATACAATGAGCAGTTCTTC. It is translated as CASSPGTSGRQYNEQFF.